This is a list of T cell receptor beta chains from one sample in a study of blood T cell repertoires in COVID-19. The data were produced by immunoSEQ multiplex PCR, yet TCRdb's version contains in-frame clones alone and is incomplete. Of fewer than 400,000 clones in the sample, roughly 90% were seen once. The sequenced material came from peripheral blood. All receptors derive from a woman under 40 with COVID-19, enrolled during active disease. Each CDR3 is given with its conserved first and last residue. The D gene is left open where the match is weak. Size is stated for part of the rows, as once, few or many counts, or as a class when the clone is expanded.

>.|TRBJ2-1|TRBV5-1|.
CASSGLSNEQFF
TGCGCCAGCAGTGGACTTAGCAATGAGCAGTTCTTC
>.|TRBJ2-7|TRBV6-5|.
CASIHLHRVHEQYF
TGTGCCAGCATCCACTTGCACAGGGTACACGAGCAGTACTTC
>TRBD1|TRBJ2-3|TRBV29-1|.
CSVEVRQGLADTQYF
TGCAGCGTTGAAGTGAGACAGGGCCTTGCGGATACGCAGTATTTT
>TRBD1|TRBJ2-7|TRBV5-4|.
CASSTANPGGSHEQYF
TGTGCCAGCAGCACTGCTAATCCAGGGGGTTCCCACGAGCAGTACTTC
>TRBD1|TRBJ1-1|TRBV28|.
CASSSQGTWKAFF
TGTGCCAGCAGTTCACAGGGGACTTGGAAAGCTTTCTTT
>TRBD1|TRBJ2-3|TRBV9|.
CASSVRGTVSPTDTQYF
TGTGCCAGCAGCGTTCGAGGGACAGTCAGCCCCACAGATACGCAGTATTTT
>TRBD1|TRBJ1-1|TRBV5-1|.
CASSLTGETEAFF
TGCGCCAGCAGTCTGACAGGGGAAACTGAAGCTTTCTTT
>TRBD1|TRBJ2-1|TRBV6-4|.
CASSERTGISYNEQFF
TGTGCCAGCAGTGAAAGGACAGGGATTTCCTACAATGAGCAGTTCTTC
>TRBD1|TRBJ1-2|TRBV11-2|.
CASSLERTGERGYTF
TGTGCCAGCAGCTTAGAGAGGACAGGAGAACGTGGCTACACCTTC
>TRBD1|TRBJ1-5|TRBV18|.
CASSPGQGNQPQHF
TGTGCCAGCTCACCTGGACAGGGGAATCAGCCCCAGCATTTT
>TRBD1|TRBJ2-5|TRBV5-1|.
CATATGDQETQYF
TGCGCCACCGCGACAGGGGACCAAGAGACCCAGTACTTC
>TRBD2|TRBJ2-1|TRBV4-1|.
CASSQGTSGRYEQFF
TGCGCCAGCAGCCAAGGGACTAGCGGGAGATATGAGCAGTTCTTC
>.|TRBJ1-3|TRBV5-1|once
CASSYLQGNTIYF
TGCGCCAGCAGCTACTTACAGGGAAACACCATATATTTT
>TRBD2|TRBJ2-1|TRBV2|few
CASSWTVLAGGPNEQFF
TGTGCCAGCAGCTGGACAGTACTAGCGGGAGGGCCTAATGAGCAGTTCTTC
>TRBD1|TRBJ1-5|TRBV28|.
CASSLGTGAVHQPQHF
TGTGCCAGCAGTTTAGGGACAGGGGCCGTCCATCAGCCCCAGCATTTT
>TRBD1|TRBJ2-7|TRBV11-2|.
CASSYPGQGIVKYF
TGTGCCAGCAGCTATCCGGGACAGGGGATCGTAAAGTACTTC
>.|TRBJ1-5|TRBV7-2|.
CASSLQGNQPQHF
TGTGCCAGCAGCTTACAGGGCAATCAGCCCCAGCATTTT
>.|TRBJ1-1|TRBV4-1|.
CASSQVGAPEAFF
TGCGCCAGCAGCCAAGTGGGGGCTCCTGAAGCTTTCTTT
>.|TRBJ2-7|TRBV7-2|.
CASSLADGRYEQYF
TGTGCCAGCAGCTTAGCGGACGGGAGATACGAGCAGTACTTC
>TRBD1|TRBJ2-7|TRBV11-3|.
CASSLAPGQSYEQYF
TGTGCCAGCAGCTTAGCCCCGGGACAGAGCTACGAGCAGTACTTC
>.|TRBJ1-1|TRBV6-2/TRBV6-3|.
CASSYPGHTNTEAFF
TGTGCCAGCAGTTACCCAGGACACACGAACACTGAAGCTTTCTTT
>.|TRBJ2-2|TRBV19|.
CASSTPGTRNTGELFF
TGTGCCAGTAGTACCCCCGGGACTCGTAACACCGGGGAGCTGTTTTTT
>.|TRBJ1-2|TRBV7-2|.
CASSPRDTRSGYTF
TGTGCCAGCAGCCCTCGGGACACCAGAAGCGGCTACACCTTC
>.|TRBJ1-2|TRBV19|once
CASSMGQGVGANYGYTF
TGTGCCAGTAGTATGGGACAAGGCGTAGGGGCTAACTATGGCTACACCTTC
>TRBD1|TRBJ1-2|TRBV2|.
CASSEDRVAYGYTF
TGTGCCAGCAGTGAGGACAGGGTGGCCTATGGCTACACCTTC
>.|TRBJ2-7|TRBV18|.
CASSPRGLNSYEQYF
TGTGCCAGCTCACCACGAGGCTTAAACTCCTACGAGCAGTACTTC
>TRBD1|TRBJ1-5|TRBV3-1/TRBV3-2|.
CASSQADRGRNQPQHF
TGTGCCAGCAGCCAGGCGGACAGGGGTCGCAATCAGCCCCAGCATTTT
>.|TRBJ1-2|TRBV6-5|.
CASSLSLTGHGGYTF
TGTGCCAGCAGTCTAAGCCTGACAGGCCATGGGGGCTACACCTTC
>.|TRBJ1-5|TRBV19|.
CASTKDWRGAQPQHF
TGTGCCAGTACCAAAGACTGGCGGGGGGCGCAGCCCCAGCATTTT
>TRBD2|TRBJ2-7|TRBV7-9|.
CASSLVREGLEQYF
TGTGCCAGCAGCTTAGTGCGGGAGGGCCTCGAGCAGTACTTC
>TRBD2|TRBJ2-7|TRBV5-1|.
CASSLTSGDIIGAYEQYF
TGCGCCAGCAGCTTGACTAGCGGCGATATAATCGGGGCCTACGAGCAGTACTTC
>.|TRBJ1-4|TRBV3-1/TRBV3-2|.
CASSQRQEKLFF
TGTGCCAGCAGCCAACGTCAGGAAAAACTGTTTTTT
>TRBD2|TRBJ2-5|TRBV3-1/TRBV3-2|.
CASSRGLAGAPETQYF
TGTGCCAGCAGCCGAGGACTAGCGGGAGCCCCAGAGACCCAGTACTTC
>TRBD1|TRBJ2-1|TRBV5-4|once
CASSSPTGPNEQFF
TGTGCCAGCAGCAGCCCGACAGGGCCCAATGAGCAGTTCTTC
>TRBD1|TRBJ1-2|TRBV14|.
CASSHRGQGGYGYTF
TGTGCCAGCAGCCACAGAGGACAGGGTGGCTATGGCTACACCTTC
>TRBD1|TRBJ1-1|TRBV5-1|.
CASSSDTYRGGSTEAFF
TGCGCCAGCAGCTCGGACACATACAGGGGAGGCAGCACTGAAGCTTTCTTT
>.|TRBJ1-1|TRBV9|once
CASSDGAVNTEAFF
TGTGCCAGCAGCGATGGAGCGGTGAACACTGAAGCTTTCTTT
>TRBD2|TRBJ2-7|TRBV7-9|.
CASGGGAYYEQYF
TGTGCCAGCGGGGGGGGAGCTTACTACGAGCAGTACTTC
>TRBD1|TRBJ2-7|TRBV30|.
CAWTPTGALYEQYF
TGTGCCTGGACACCGACAGGGGCCTTGTACGAGCAGTACTTC
>.|TRBJ1-5|TRBV7-2|.
CASSVLAEWNQPQHF
TGTGCCAGCAGCGTGTTGGCGGAGTGGAATCAGCCCCAGCATTTT
>.|TRBJ1-5|TRBV20-1|few
CSASPDQPQHF
TGCAGTGCTAGTCCGGATCAGCCCCAGCATTTT